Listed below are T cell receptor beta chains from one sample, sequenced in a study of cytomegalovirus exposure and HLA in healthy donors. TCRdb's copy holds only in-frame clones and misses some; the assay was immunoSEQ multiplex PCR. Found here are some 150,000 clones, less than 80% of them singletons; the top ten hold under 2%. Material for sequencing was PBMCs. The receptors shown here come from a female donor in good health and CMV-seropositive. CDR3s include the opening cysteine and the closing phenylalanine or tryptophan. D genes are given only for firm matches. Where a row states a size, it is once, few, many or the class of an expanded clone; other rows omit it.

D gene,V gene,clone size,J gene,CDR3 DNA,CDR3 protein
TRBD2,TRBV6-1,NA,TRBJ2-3,TGTGCCCACGGGGGTAGAGCGGGAGGGTCAGATACGCAGTATTTT,CAHGGRAGGSDTQYF
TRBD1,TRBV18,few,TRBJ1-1,TGTGCCAGCGCGGGACAGGGGAACACTGAAGCTTTCTTT,CASAGQGNTEAFF
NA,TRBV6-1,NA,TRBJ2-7,TGTGCCAGCAGTGAACCAGGGCCGTACGAGCAGTACTTC,CASSEPGPYEQYF
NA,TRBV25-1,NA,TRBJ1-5,TGTGCCAGCAGTGACGACAGAACGAATCAGCCCCAGCATTTT,CASSDDRTNQPQHF
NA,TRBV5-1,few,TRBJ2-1,TGCGCCAGCAGCTTCTCAACAGCAAACAATGAGCAGTTCTTC,CASSFSTANNEQFF
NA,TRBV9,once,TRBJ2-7,TGTGCCAGCAGCGTAGGAGGGAACTCCTACGAGCAGTACTTC,CASSVGGNSYEQYF
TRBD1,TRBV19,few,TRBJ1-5,TGTGCCAGCGGACAGGGATGGGCAGAATATAGCAATCAGCCCCAGCATTTT,CASGQGWAEYSNQPQHF
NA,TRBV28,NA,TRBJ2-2,TGTGCCAGCAGTTTGAAGGGGTGGTTTGACACCGGGGAGCTGTTTTTT,CASSLKGWFDTGELFF
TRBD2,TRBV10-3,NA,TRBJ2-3,TGTGCCATCAGCGCGGGACTAGCGGGGGGGAGTGCTAGCACAGATACGCAGTATTTT,CAISAGLAGGSASTDTQYF
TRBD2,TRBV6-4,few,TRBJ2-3,TGTGCCAGCAGTGACAGCGGGGGGGCCGCAGATACGCAGTATTTT,CASSDSGGAADTQYF
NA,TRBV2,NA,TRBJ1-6,TGTGCCAGCAGTTGGCAGGGTATGGGGAATTCACCCCTCCACTTT,CASSWQGMGNSPLHF
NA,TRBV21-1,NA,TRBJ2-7,TGTGCCAGCAGCAAAAGCGCAGGACAGGACAGCGTTAACTACGAGCAGTACTTC,CASSKSAGQDSVNYEQYF
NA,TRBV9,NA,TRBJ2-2,TGTGCCAGCAGCCGAAACTCTATTGGTTACACCGGGGAGCTGTTTTTT,CASSRNSIGYTGELFF
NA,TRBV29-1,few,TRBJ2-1,TGCAGCGCATCCCTCGGGGGTTCGAGGTACAATGAGCAGTTCTTC,CSASLGGSRYNEQFF
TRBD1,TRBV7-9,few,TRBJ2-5,TGTGCCAGCAGCAATTTTGGGACAGGGATTCAAGAGACCCAGTACTTC,CASSNFGTGIQETQYF
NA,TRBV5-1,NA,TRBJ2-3,TGCGCCAGCAGCGATGGACAGAGCACAGATACGCAGTATTTT,CASSDGQSTDTQYF
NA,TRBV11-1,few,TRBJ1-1,TGTGCCAGCAGCATAGGGAGACGGAACACTGAAGCTTTCTTT,CASSIGRRNTEAFF
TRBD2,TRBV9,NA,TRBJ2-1,TGTGCCAGCAGCCAGGGGGGACTAGCGGGGGACAATGAGCAGTTCTTC,CASSQGGLAGDNEQFF
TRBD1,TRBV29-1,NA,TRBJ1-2,TGCAGCGTTGACCACCCCGGGACAGGGGGTGAAAAGGATGGCTACACCTTC,CSVDHPGTGGEKDGYTF
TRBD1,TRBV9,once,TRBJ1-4,TGTGCCAGCAGCGTAGGAGGGGACAGTAGAGAAAAACTGTTTTTT,CASSVGGDSREKLFF
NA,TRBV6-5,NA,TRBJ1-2,TGTGCCAGCAGGGAATACGGGGAGGAGAGTTATGGCTACACCTTC,CASREYGEESYGYTF
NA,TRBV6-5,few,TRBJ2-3,TGTGCCAGCAGTTATAGTTCAGATACGCAGTATTTT,CASSYSSDTQYF
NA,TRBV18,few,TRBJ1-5,TGTGCCAGCTCACCAGGACAGACGAATCAGCCCCAGCATTTT,CASSPGQTNQPQHF
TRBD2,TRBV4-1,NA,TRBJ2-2,TGCGCCAGCAGCCCGCCGCGGGGGACCGGGGAGCTGTTTTTT,CASSPPRGTGELFF
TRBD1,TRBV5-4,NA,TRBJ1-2,TGTGCCAGCGGCCGTAGACAGGGGGCTTCTGGCTACACCTTC,CASGRRQGASGYTF
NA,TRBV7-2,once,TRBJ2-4,TGTGCCAGCGCCCGGGGGGCCTCTGAAAACATTCAGTACTTC,CASARGASENIQYF
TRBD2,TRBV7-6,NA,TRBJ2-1,TGTGCCAGCAGCTTAGAACTAGCGGGGGGAAACGCCCCTTACAATGAGCAGTTCTTC,CASSLELAGGNAPYNEQFF
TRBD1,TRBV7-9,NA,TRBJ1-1,TGTGCCAGCAGCCCCGGGACAGGGAGCCCTGAAGCTTTCTTT,CASSPGTGSPEAFF
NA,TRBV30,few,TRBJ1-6,TGTGCCTGGAGTAGAGGGCAGAATTATAATTCACCCCTCCACTTT,CAWSRGQNYNSPLHF
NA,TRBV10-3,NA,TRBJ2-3,TGTGCCATCAGTAGGGTCGGGGGCACAGATACGCAGTATTTT,CAISRVGGTDTQYF
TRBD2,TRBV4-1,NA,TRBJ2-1,TGCGCCAGCAGCCTCCTGGGAGGGGACAATGAGCAGTTCTTC,CASSLLGGDNEQFF
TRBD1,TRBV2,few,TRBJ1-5,TGTGCCAGCAGCGTAAACCGACAGGGTTCGGGCAATCAGCCCCAGCATTTT,CASSVNRQGSGNQPQHF
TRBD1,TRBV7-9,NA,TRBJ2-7,TGTGCCAGCAGCACCCCGGACAGGGACGAGCAGTACTTC,CASSTPDRDEQYF
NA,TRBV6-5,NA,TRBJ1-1,TGTGCCAGTAGAGTTTGGGCAAACACTGAAGCTTTCTTT,CASRVWANTEAFF
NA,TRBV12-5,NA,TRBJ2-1,TGTGCTAGTGGTTTGCTGACAGGTACGATCCTCAATGAGCAGTTCTTC,CASGLLTGTILNEQFF
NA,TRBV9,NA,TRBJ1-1,TGTGCCAGCAGCGTAGGGGCAGGGGTAGTGAGCACTGAAGCTTTCTTT,CASSVGAGVVSTEAFF
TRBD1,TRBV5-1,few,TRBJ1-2,TGCGCCAGCAGCCTGGACAGGGGATCTGGCTACACCTTC,CASSLDRGSGYTF
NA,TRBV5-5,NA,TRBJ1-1,TGTGCCAGCAGCTTGGGGGGGCTGAACACTGAAGCTTTCTTT,CASSLGGLNTEAFF
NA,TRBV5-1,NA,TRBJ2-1,TGCGCCAGCAGCTTGGGTAGGTTTGAGGACAATGAGCAGTTCTTC,CASSLGRFEDNEQFF
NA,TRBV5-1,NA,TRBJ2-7,TGCGCCAGCAGCCCCCGGACTAATTACGAGCAGTACTTC,CASSPRTNYEQYF
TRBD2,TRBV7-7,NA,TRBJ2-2,TGTGCCAGCAGCTTAGTTGCGGGGGACCCCACCGGGGAGCTGTTTTTT,CASSLVAGDPTGELFF
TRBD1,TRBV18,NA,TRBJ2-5,TGTGCCAGCACTGGACAGGGGGCGGTGGAGACCCAGTACTTC,CASTGQGAVETQYF
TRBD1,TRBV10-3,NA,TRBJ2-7,TGTGCCATCAGGCCGGGACAGGGCCCCTACGAGCAGTACTTC,CAIRPGQGPYEQYF